This paragraph reports one T cell receptor (beta chain). The antigen is unknown. The V gene's germline CDR1 is LGHNT and CDR2 FRNRAP. The CDR3 spans 16 residues. V gave up 2 bases and J gave up 4 bases; unmatched junction bases: 7. Only in-frame clones appear in the TCRdb table, and some are missing; sequencing was by immunoSEQ multiplex PCR. The sample carries approximately 250,000 clones, over 60% recorded once. This specimen comes from a study of shared clonotypes between healthy human individuals. Overall study: Per donor, three plates held CD4 naive cells, three held CD4 memory, two held CD8 naive and one held CD8 memory. General study findings and limits: Tissue TCR repertoires likely differ from these blood-only repertoires.

The chain joins TRBV12-5 to TRBJ2-7, with 11 bases identical to TRBD2. This receptor was identified in a man aged 25 to 40 in good health. Material: memory CD4+ T cells sorted from blood. As for subset: CD45RA-negative fraction. The CDR3 DNA sequence: TGTGCTAGTGGTTTGTTTGGTAGCGGGAGGGCGTACGAGCAGTACTTC. Translating it yields CASGLFGSGRAYEQYF. The full variable domain, in which reference TRBV12-5 and TRBJ2-7 provide the parts outside the CDR3, is DARVTQTPRHKVTEMGQEVTMRCQPILGHNTVFWYRQTMMQGLELLAYFRNRAPLDDSGMPKDRFSAEMPDATLATLKIQPSEPRDSAVYFCASGLFGSGRAYEQYFGPGTRLTVT.